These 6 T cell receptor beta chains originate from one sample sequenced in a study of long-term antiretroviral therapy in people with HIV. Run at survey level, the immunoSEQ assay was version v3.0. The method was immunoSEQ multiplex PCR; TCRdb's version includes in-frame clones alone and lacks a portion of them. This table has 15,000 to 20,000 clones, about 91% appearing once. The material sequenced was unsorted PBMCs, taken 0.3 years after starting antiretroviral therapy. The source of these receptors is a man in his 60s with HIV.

Written as DNA, the CDR3 is TGTGCCAGCAGAGATGACCGGAACCAAGAGACCCAGTACTTC. Translation gives CASRDDRNQETQYF. The V call is TRBV6-5, the J call TRBJ2-5; D is ambiguous. Germline V gene sequence: CDR1 MNHEY, CDR2 SVGAGI. V was trimmed by 6 bases and J by 0 bases, leaving 11 bases between them. The CDR3 runs 14 residues.

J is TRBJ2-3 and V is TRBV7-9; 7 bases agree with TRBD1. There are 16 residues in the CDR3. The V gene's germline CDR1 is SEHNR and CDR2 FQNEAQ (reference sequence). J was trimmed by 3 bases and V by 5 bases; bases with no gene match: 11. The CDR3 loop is CASSPQGRGYTDTQYF. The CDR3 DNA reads TGTGCCAGCAGCCCACAGGGCAGGGGGTATACAGATACGCAGTATTTT.

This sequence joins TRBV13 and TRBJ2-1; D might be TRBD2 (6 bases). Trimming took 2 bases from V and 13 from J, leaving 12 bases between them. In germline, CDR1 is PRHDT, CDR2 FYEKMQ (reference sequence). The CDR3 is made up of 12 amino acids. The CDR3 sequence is CASSLRLGGQFF. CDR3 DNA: TGTGCCAGCAGCTTAAGGCTGGGGGGTCAGTTCTTC.

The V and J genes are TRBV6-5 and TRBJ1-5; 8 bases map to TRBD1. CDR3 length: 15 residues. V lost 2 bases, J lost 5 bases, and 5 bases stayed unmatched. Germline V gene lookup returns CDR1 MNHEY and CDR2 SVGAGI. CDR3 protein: CASSYPDRGYQPQHF. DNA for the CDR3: TGTGCCAGCAGTTACCCCGACAGGGGTTATCAGCCCCAGCATTTT.

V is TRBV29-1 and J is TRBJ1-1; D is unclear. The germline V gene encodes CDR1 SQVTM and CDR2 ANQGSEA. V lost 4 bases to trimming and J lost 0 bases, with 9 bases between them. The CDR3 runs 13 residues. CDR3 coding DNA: TGCAGCGTTGGTTTGCGTCTGAACACTGAAGCTTTCTTT. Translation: CSVGLRLNTEAFF.

The CDR3 sequence: CASSQRWGATNEKLFF. The CDR3 bases are TGTGCCAGCAGCCAGAGGTGGGGGGCAACTAATGAAAAACTGTTTTTT. The rearrangement links TRBV9 to TRBJ1-4, with a tentative D call TRBD1 (5 bases). Germline V CDR1 and CDR2: SGDLS, YYNGEE. The V gene lost 4 bases and the J gene lost 0 bases, with 13 bases spanning the gap. The CDR3 totals 16 residues. The variable domain in full, completed from reference TRBV9 and TRBJ1-4, reads DSGVTQTPKHLITATGQRVTLRCSPRSGDLSVYWYQQSLDQGLQFLIQYYNGEERAKGNILERFSAQQFPDLHSELNLSSLELGDSALYFCASSQRWGATNEKLFFGSGTQLSVL.